The text below deals with one TCR beta chain. The J segment lost 6 bases and the V segment lost 5 bases, leaving 7 bases of the junction unmatched. Germline CDR1 and CDR2: LGHDT and YNNKEL (reference sequence). This CDR3 spans 15 amino acids. Using immunoSEQ multiplex PCR, the repertoire was profiled, and TCRdb retains in-frame clones only, with some absent. The sample lists approximately 150,000 clones; roughly 89% were seen once. These data belong to a study of blood T cell repertoires in COVID-19. The sample taken for sequencing was peripheral blood. The V gene is TRBV3-1 (or the pseudogene TRBV3-2), the J gene TRBJ1-5; 10 bases map to TRBD1. The clonotype comes from a human donor in a cohort sampled during active COVID-19. In DNA, the CDR3 is TGTGCCAGCAGCAAGACAGGGGGCGGAGGTCAGCCCCAGCATTTT. Translation gives CASSKTGGGGQPQHF.